This TCR beta chain was recorded in a study of cytomegalovirus exposure and HLA in healthy donors. This PCR relied on a set of 60 Vbeta primers and 13 Jbeta primers. Produced via immunoSEQ multiplex PCR; TCRdb's table is partial and in-frame only. The table has fewer than 250,000 clones, around 82% seen once; the top ten hold more than 1.5%. This CDR3 is 11 amino acids long. Germline assignment: CDR1 SGHVS and CDR2 FNYEAQ. The V and J ends lost 4 bases and 5 bases respectively, with 5 bases between them. The chain combines TRBV7-6 with TRBJ2-5, with D unclear. This sequence was found in a man in his forties in good health and CMV-seropositive. Sequenced sample: PBMCs. CDR3 DNA: TGTGCCAGCAGCTCTCGGGAGACCCAGTACTTC. It translates to CASSSRETQYF.